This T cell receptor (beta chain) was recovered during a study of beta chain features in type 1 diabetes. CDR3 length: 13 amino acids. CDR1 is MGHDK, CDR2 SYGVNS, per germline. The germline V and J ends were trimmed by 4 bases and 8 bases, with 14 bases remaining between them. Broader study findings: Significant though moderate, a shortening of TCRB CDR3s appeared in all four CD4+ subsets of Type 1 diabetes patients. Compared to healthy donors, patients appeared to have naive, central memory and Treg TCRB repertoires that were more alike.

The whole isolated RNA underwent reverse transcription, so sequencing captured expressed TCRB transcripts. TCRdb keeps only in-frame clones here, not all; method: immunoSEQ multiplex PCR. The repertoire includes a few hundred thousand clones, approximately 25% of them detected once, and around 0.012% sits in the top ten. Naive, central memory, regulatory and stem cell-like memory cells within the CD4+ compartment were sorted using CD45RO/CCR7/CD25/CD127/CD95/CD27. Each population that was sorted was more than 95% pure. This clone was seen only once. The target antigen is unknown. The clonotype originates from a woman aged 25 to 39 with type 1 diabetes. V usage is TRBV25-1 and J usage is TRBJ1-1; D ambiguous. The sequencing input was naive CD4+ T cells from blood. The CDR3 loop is CASSADYPPEAFF. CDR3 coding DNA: TGTGCCAGCAGTGCTGACTATCCTCCAGAAGCTTTCTTT. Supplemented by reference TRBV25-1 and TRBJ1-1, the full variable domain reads EADIYQTPRYLVIGTGKKITLECSQTMGHDKMYWYQQDPGMELHLIHYSYGVNSTEKGDLSSESTVSRIRTEHFPLTLESARPSHTSQYLCASSADYPPEAFFGQGTRLTVV.